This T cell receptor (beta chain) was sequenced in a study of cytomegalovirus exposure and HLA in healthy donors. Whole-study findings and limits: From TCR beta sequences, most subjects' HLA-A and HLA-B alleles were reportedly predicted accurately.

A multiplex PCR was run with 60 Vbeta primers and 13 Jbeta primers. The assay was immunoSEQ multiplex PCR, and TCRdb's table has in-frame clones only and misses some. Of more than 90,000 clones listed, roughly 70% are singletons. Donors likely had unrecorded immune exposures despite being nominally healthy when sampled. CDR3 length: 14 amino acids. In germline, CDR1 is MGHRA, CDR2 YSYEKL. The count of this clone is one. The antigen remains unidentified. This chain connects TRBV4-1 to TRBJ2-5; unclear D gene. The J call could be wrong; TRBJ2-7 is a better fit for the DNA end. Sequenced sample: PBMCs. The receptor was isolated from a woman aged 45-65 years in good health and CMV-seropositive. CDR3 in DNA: TGCGCCAGCAGCCAAGGGGCTCTCTCCTACGAGCAGTACTTC. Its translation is CASSQGALSYEQYF.